Listed below are T cell receptor beta chains from one sample, sequenced in a study of shared clonotypes between healthy human individuals. Assay: immunoSEQ multiplex PCR; the TCRdb copy retains only in-frame clones and omits some. The repertoire holds 700,000 to 950,000 clones, with 95% to 97% as singletons. Sequencing was carried out using naive CD8+ T cells sorted from blood. The receptors were sampled from a man under 40 in good health. The CDR3 runs from the conserved cysteine through the conserved F or W. The D gene is left open where the match is weak. A row's size may be missing; if present it is once, few, many or a size class.

TRBJ2-7 TRBV9 - - CASGGGGPYEQYF
TRBJ2-1 TRBV29-1 - - CSVEGVADRNSNEQFF
TRBJ2-7 TRBV29-1 - once CSVEFQAPNSYEQYF
TRBJ1-5 TRBV15 TRBD1 - CATSRGTGGLQPQHF
TRBJ2-5 TRBV5-1 - - CASSSGPQETQYF
TRBJ2-3 TRBV2 TRBD2 - CASSERDSGRWDTDTQYF
TRBJ1-4 TRBV7-6 - - CASSLVPEGESEEKLFF
TRBJ2-1 TRBV14 - once CASSHRVSSYNEQFF
TRBJ2-3 TRBV29-1 TRBD1 - CSGVGTGMISGSTDTQYF
TRBJ2-7 TRBV7-8 - - CASAHIPYEQYF
TRBJ1-1 TRBV13 TRBD1 - CASSGTGTTGRTEAFF
TRBJ2-7 TRBV10-3 - once CAISERTGYSYEQYF
TRBJ2-7 TRBV4-1 TRBD2 - CASSQREALYEQYF
TRBJ1-3 TRBV19 - - CASRPGQSSGNTIYF
TRBJ1-1 TRBV2 TRBD1 - CASSDNRGPNTEAFF
TRBJ1-1 TRBV6-5 TRBD1 - CASRPEQGVTEAFF
TRBJ1-2 TRBV9 TRBD1 - CASSGPTRDRVGYYGYTF
TRBJ1-5 TRBV7-8 TRBD1 - CASSSGQGEPNQPQHF
TRBJ1-1 TRBV7-9 TRBD1 - CASSLGGQGKFEAFF
TRBJ2-7 TRBV10-3 - - CAISDAGGAYEQYF
TRBJ1-5 TRBV27 - - CASSLRGARNSNQPQHF
TRBJ2-7 TRBV5-1 - - CASSGGHLYEQYF
TRBJ2-1 TRBV27 TRBD1 - CASRTGTEYNEQFF
TRBJ2-1 TRBV10-1 - - CASSSGSNEQFF
TRBJ2-7 TRBV6-1 - - CASSEALGADYEQYF
TRBJ2-1 TRBV29-1 TRBD1 - CSVDGQGWYNEQFF
TRBJ2-5 TRBV11-2 TRBD2 once CASSPLAGVETQYF
TRBJ1-4 TRBV5-5 - once CASSFDLTGQNEKLFF
TRBJ2-7 TRBV7-8 TRBD2 - CASSLPSGKIWAYEQYF
TRBJ1-1 TRBV6-6 - - CASSRIVDTEAFF
TRBJ2-7 TRBV11-2 - - CASSSNSYEQYF
TRBJ2-1 TRBV7-9 TRBD1 - CASSTDRGVRNEQFF
TRBJ1-5 TRBV2 TRBD1 - CASKGQGAIQPQHF
TRBJ2-1 TRBV27 TRBD2 - CASSFTSGNNEQFF
TRBJ2-7 TRBV29-1 - - CSTVAENSYEQYF
TRBJ2-7 TRBV27 - - CASSRASAGLLYEQYF
TRBJ2-3 TRBV9 - - CASSAPVPGDTQYF
TRBJ2-5 TRBV7-9 - - CASSSSGSIETQYF
TRBJ2-7 TRBV6-6 - - CATLGWEDYEQYF
TRBJ1-1 TRBV5-5 - - CASSLATGGTEAFF
TRBJ2-7 TRBV18 TRBD2 - CASSPLSGDSYEQYF
TRBJ2-7 TRBV6-1 TRBD1 - CASSEAAGRDRVNEQYF
TRBJ2-7 TRBV6-1 - - CASSESRFYEQYF
TRBJ1-5 TRBV7-9 TRBD1 - CATTDRDGNQPQHF
TRBJ2-3 TRBV2 - once CASKGGTTDTQYF
TRBJ2-7 TRBV28 TRBD2 once CASTGTRNYEQYF
TRBJ2-1 TRBV27 - - CASTALWSSYNEQFF
TRBJ2-1 TRBV7-2 TRBD2 - CASSARLADSYNEQFF
TRBJ2-2 TRBV7-9 TRBD2 - CASSPRLAGTGELFF
TRBJ1-5 TRBV2 - - CASREGPSKSLVQHF
TRBJ2-1 TRBV10-1 TRBD1 - CASTPGGGQGMHEQFF
TRBJ1-2 TRBV28 - - CASRPLLKGYGYTF
TRBJ2-1 TRBV10-3 - - CAISEGRQKVYNEQFF
TRBJ2-1 TRBV5-1 TRBD1 - CASSIGTGVYNEQFF
TRBJ2-3 TRBV7-9 - - CASSLLADTQYF
TRBJ2-7 TRBV15 - - CATSRDHEGSYEQYF
TRBJ2-3 TRBV5-1 TRBD1 once CASSYLNQGVGTDTQYF
TRBJ2-1 TRBV7-8 TRBD2 - CASSPRTSGTYNEQFF
TRBJ2-7 TRBV27 TRBD1 - CASSFTGGNEQYF
TRBJ2-7 TRBV2 - - CASTGRSYEQYF